The entry that follows covers one T cell receptor beta chain sequence. Libraries were prepared by immunoSEQ multiplex PCR; TCRdb keeps only in-frame clonotypes and omits some of them. This table holds 150,000 to 200,000 clones, over 70% found once. This record comes from a study of blood T cell repertoires in COVID-19. The trim removed 6 bases at V and 5 bases at J, leaving 7 bases unmatched. Germline CDR1 MNHEY, CDR2 SVGAGI. This CDR3 is 13 amino acids long. Participant age was 18 to 89 years, and participants resided in around 24 US areas. Participants reported their clinical history, and cohort assignment relied on those reports. People in the exposed group encountered a COVID-19 case within 2 weeks before entering the study.

V gene TRBV6-5 combines with J gene TRBJ2-7, with 7 bases that match TRBD1. This sequence originates from a man in his sixties or seventies who had been exposed to COVID-19. Sequencing used PBMCs or T cells enriched from blood (not recorded which). CDR3 loop: CASSLDRYNEQYF. CDR3 DNA sequence: TGTGCCAGCAGCTTGGACAGGTACAACGAGCAGTACTTC.